The source of this TCR beta chain is a study of blood T cell repertoires in COVID-19. Study as a whole: T cells, B-cell-depleted T cells, or PBMCs provided the cDNA or gDNA that served as material.

Looked up from germline, CDR1 is SEHNR and CDR2 is FQNEAQ (reference sequence). V was cut by 11 bases and J by 4 bases, with 12 bases left in between. This CDR3 comprises 12 residues. Original processing methods: It was from reference gene primer amplification that nucleated cell counts were estimated. Produced via immunoSEQ multiplex PCR; TCRdb's table is partial and in-frame only. V, J and clone size are taken as reported in that table, and D and trimming were inferred from the DNA itself. The table records approximately 250,000 clones, about 80% of them present only once. The receptor was isolated from a man in his forties who had recovered from COVID-19. Sequences were obtained from PBMCs or T cells enriched from blood (not recorded which). The V and J genes are TRBV7-9 and TRBJ1-3; D is unresolved. The CDR3 region has the DNA TGTGCCGCAGGTCCTGGGGGAAACACCATATATTTT. Protein: CAAGPGGNTIYF.